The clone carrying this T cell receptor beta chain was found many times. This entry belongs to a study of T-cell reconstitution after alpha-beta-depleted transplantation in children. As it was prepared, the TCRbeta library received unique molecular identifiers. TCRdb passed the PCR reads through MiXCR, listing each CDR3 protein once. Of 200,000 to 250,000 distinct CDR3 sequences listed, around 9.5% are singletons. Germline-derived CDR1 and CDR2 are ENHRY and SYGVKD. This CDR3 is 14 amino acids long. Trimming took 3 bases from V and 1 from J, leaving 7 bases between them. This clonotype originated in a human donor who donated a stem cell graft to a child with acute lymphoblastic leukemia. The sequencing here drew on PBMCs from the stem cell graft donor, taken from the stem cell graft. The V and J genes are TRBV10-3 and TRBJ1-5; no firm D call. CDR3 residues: CAISDATSNQPQHF. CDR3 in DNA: TGTGCCATCAGTGACGCCACCAGCAATCAGCCCCAGCATTTT.